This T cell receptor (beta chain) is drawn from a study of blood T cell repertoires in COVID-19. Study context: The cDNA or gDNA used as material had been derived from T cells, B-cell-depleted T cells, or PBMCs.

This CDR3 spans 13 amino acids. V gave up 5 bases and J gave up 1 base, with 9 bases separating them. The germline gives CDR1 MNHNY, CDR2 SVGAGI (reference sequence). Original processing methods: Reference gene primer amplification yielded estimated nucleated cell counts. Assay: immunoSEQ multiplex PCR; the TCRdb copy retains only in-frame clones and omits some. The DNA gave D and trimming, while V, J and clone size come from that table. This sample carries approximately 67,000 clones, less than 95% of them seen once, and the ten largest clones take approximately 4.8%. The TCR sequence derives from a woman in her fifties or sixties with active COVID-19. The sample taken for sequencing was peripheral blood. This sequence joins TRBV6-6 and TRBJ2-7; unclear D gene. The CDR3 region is CASSPRVSYEQYF. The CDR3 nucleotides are TGTGCCAGCAGTCCACGGGTGTCCTACGAGCAGTACTTC.